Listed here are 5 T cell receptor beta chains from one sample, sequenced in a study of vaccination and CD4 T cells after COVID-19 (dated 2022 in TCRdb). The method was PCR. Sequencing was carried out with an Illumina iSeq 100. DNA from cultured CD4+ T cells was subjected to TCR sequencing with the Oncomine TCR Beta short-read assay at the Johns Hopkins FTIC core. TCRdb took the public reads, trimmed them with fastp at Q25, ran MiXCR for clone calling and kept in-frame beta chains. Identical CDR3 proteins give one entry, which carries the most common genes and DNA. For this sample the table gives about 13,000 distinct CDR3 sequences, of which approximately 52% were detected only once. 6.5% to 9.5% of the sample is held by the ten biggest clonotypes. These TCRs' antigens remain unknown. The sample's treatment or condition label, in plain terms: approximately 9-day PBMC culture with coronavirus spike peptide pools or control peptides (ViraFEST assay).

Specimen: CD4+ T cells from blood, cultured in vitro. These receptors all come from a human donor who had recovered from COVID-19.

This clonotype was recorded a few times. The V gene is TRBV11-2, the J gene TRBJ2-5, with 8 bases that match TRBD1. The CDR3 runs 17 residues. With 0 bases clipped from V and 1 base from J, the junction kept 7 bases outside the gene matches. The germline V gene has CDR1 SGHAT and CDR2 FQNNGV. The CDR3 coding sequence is TGTGCCAGCAGCTTAGACTCCTCGGGGACAGGCCAAGAGACCCAGTACTTC. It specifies CASSLDSSGTGQETQYF.

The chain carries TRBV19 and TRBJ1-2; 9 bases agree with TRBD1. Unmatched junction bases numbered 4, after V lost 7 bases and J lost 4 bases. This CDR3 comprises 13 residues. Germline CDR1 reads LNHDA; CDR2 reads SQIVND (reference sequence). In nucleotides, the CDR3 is TGTGCCAGTAAGGACAGGGGAGGCTATGGCTACACCTTC. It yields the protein CASKDRGGYGYTF.

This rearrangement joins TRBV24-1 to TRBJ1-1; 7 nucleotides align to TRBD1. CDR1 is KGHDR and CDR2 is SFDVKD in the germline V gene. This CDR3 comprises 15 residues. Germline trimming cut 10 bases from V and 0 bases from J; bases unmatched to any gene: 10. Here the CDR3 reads CATSPLTGVNTEAFF. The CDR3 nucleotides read TGTGCCACTAGCCCCCTTACAGGGGTGAACACTGAAGCTTTCTTT.

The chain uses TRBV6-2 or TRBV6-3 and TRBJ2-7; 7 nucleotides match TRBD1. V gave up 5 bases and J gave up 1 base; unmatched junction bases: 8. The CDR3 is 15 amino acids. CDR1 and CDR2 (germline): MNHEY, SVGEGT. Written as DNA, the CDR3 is TGTGCCAGCAGTACCCAGACAGGGAGATCCTACGAGCAGTACTTC. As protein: CASSTQTGRSYEQYF.

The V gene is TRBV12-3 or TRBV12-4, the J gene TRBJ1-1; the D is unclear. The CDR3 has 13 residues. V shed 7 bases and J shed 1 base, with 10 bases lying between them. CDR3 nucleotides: TGTGCCAGCACCCGAGCGGGGAACACTGAAGCTTTCTTT. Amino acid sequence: CASTRAGNTEAFF.